Listed here are 32 T cell receptor beta chains from one sample, sequenced in a study of T cells after posttransplantation cyclophosphamide (TCRdb year 2016). In the paper's terms, the treatment or condition label means: high-dose cyclophosphamide on days +3 and +4 as single-agent GVHD prophylaxis. Busulfan and fludarabine conditioning, a related or unrelated marrow graft, and cyclophosphamide on days +3 and +4 were given to PTCy patients. Libraries were built with the immunoSEQ multiplex PCR assay. Sourced from immuneACCESS, this table was stored by TCRdb with only in-frame sequences that have V and J called. A share of the clones is absent; for the studies checked, an unresolved V gene accounts for under half, and the remainder has no known explanation. For this sample, about 10,000 clones appear and none is a singleton. The ten top clones hold approximately 3.6% of the sample. The sequencing used PBMCs, collected around 350 days after allogeneic stem cell transplant with posttransplant cyclophosphamide. All receptors come from a male patient aged 45-60 years who received an allogeneic stem cell transplant from a related donor and was CMV-positive. It is possible that, after a transplant, some T cells come from the graft donor.

This clone showed up many times. The chain has TRBV7-9 and TRBJ1-5; D is ambiguous. The CDR3 contains 15 residues. The V end was cut by 5 bases, the J end by 6 bases, with 17 bases between. The germline V gene encodes CDR1 SEHNR and CDR2 FQNEAQ (reference sequence). The CDR3 here is CASSPRGGSSQPQHF. The CDR3 DNA follows: TGTGCCAGCAGCCCTCGGGGAGGGTCCAGTCAGCCCCAGCATTTT.

This clone was recorded many times. V usage is TRBV28 and J usage is TRBJ2-1, with a weak D call TRBD2 (6 bases). Germline V CDR1 and CDR2: MDHEN, SYDVKM. V was trimmed by 5 bases and J by 7 bases, leaving 18 bases between them. The CDR3 sequence is 15 residues long. CDR3 in DNA: TGTGCCAGCAGTCCCCGGGAGCCTCCCGAGAATGAGCAGTTCTTC. This codes for CASSPREPPENEQFF.

The sample holds many counts of this clone. The chain is built from TRBV7-2 and TRBJ1-1; no reliable D call. Trimming cost V 3 bases and J 11 bases, with 16 bases left between them. Germline loops: CDR1 SGHTA, CDR2 FQGNSA. This CDR3 has 13 amino acids. The CDR3 here is CASSFSGDGVAFF. In nucleotides, the CDR3 is TGTGCCAGCAGCTTCTCCGGTGACGGGGTTGCTTTCTTT.

This clone was recorded at least ten times. The J gene is TRBJ2-5, the V gene TRBV9; 7 nucleotides match TRBD2. The germline gives CDR1 SGDLS, CDR2 YYNGEE. Trimming removed 3 bases from V and 7 bases from J; junction bases left unmatched: 6. CDR3 length: 13 amino acids. CDR3 nucleotides: TGTGCCAGCAGCGACAGACTAGCTTCGACCCAGTACTTC. Its translation: CASSDRLASTQYF.

This clone was detected ten times or more. The chain has TRBV7-8 and TRBJ2-2; TRBD1 agrees at 11 bases. V gave up 6 bases and J gave up 3 bases; unmatched junction bases: 9. CDR3 size: 17 residues. Germline V CDR1 and CDR2: SGHVS, FQNEAQ. For the CDR3, the DNA is TGTGCCAGCAGGCGGACAGGGGGCTATACGGACACCGGGGAGCTGTTTTTT. It codes for CASRRTGGYTDTGELFF.

This clone occurred a few times. The V and J genes are TRBV19 and TRBJ2-5; possibly TRBD2 for D (6 bases). The J call may be faulty, since TRBJ2-7 better matches the DNA end. This CDR3 region has 13 residues. Germline assignment: CDR1 LNHDA and CDR2 SQIVND (reference sequence). CDR3 in DNA: TGTGCCAGTTCTCCGGGACTGCTATACGAGCAGTACTTC. It yields the protein CASSPGLLYEQYF.

This clone was picked up many times. The V and J genes are TRBV9 and TRBJ2-5, with 9 bases lining up with TRBD1. The junction had 11 bases not matched to a gene; V was cut back by 3 bases and J by 5 bases. Looked up from germline, CDR1 is SGDLS and CDR2 is YYNGEE. CDR3 length: 16 residues. As DNA, the CDR3 is TGTGCCAGCAGCGAATTCCAGACAGGGGGTACGGAGACCCAGTACTTC. This sequence encodes CASSEFQTGGTETQYF.

In its sample, this clone was seen a few times. This chain uses TRBV7-8 with TRBJ1-1; D is undetermined. The CDR3 runs to 14 residues. Germline-derived CDR1 and CDR2 are SGHVS and FQNEAQ. Trimming shortened V by 6 bases and J by 7 bases, and 18 bases separated the two germline ends. The CDR3 DNA follows: TGTGCCAGCAGATTCGGCGGAAGTGTTTATGAAGCTTTCTTT. As protein: CASRFGGSVYEAFF.

This clone has ten or more counts. The rearrangement uses TRBV4-3 and TRBJ2-3; D is unclear. CDR3 size: 15 residues. Germline values: CDR1 LGHNA, CDR2 YSLEER. Trimming cost V 1 base and J 4 bases, with 12 bases left between them. The CDR3 nucleotides are TGCGCCAGCAGCCAAGGACTGGCTCCGGCAGATACGCAGTATTTT. Protein sequence: CASSQGLAPADTQYF.

This clone has a count of ten or more. The gene calls are TRBV18 and TRBJ2-7; 11 bases map to TRBD2. V shed 3 bases, J shed 3 bases, and the junction held 4 bases outside the gene matches. The germline CDR1 and CDR2 sequences are KGHSH and LQKENI. This CDR3 contains 15 residues. In DNA, the CDR3 is TGTGCCAGCTCACCCCCCGGGACTAGCGGCTACGAGCAGTACTTC. Translation: CASSPPGTSGYEQYF. The full variable domain, with the rest looked up from reference TRBV18 and TRBJ2-7, is NAGVMQNPRHLVRRRGQEARLRCSPMKGHSHVYWYRQLPEEGLKFMVYLQKENIIDESGMPKERFSAEFPKEGPSILRIQQVVRGDSAAYFCASSPPGTSGYEQYFGPGTRLTVT.

There are many counts of this clone. This chain joins TRBV5-4 and TRBJ2-5; the match to TRBD1 covers 10 bases. The CDR3 is 17 residues long. Germline V gene sequence: CDR1 SGHNT, CDR2 YYREEE (reference sequence). Trimming at V came to 4 bases and at J to 5 bases, leaving 14 bases not matched to a gene. The chain's CDR3 is CASSPSPGTGVRETQYF. The DNA of the CDR3 is TGTGCCAGCAGCCCTTCGCCCGGGACAGGGGTTCGGGAGACCCAGTACTTC.

This clone came up many times. J is TRBJ2-5 and V is TRBV6-6, with D tentatively TRBD1 (6 bases). The CDR3 runs to 14 residues. V was shortened by 5 bases and J by 5 bases, with 15 bases between the two germline ends. Germline-derived CDR1 and CDR2 are MNHNY and SVGAGI (reference sequence). The chain's CDR3 is CASSRQAPRETQYF. In nucleotides, the CDR3 is TGTGCCAGCAGTCGACAGGCCCCCCGGGAGACCCAGTACTTC.

This clone occurred many times. The chain is built from TRBV10-3 and TRBJ2-2; 7 nucleotides agree with TRBD1. The trim removed 3 bases at V and 3 bases at J, leaving 10 bases unmatched. Germline V gene data show CDR1 as ENHRY and CDR2 as SYGVKD. This CDR3 contains 17 residues. The CDR3 bases are TGTGCCATCAGTGATTACTACAGGGGTAAAGACACCGGGGAGCTGTTTTTT. Residues: CAISDYYRGKDTGELFF.

This clone was seen ten or more times. V gene TRBV15 combines with J gene TRBJ1-1, with 9 bases matching TRBD1. V gave up 5 bases and J gave up 3 bases; unmatched junction bases: 4. The germline V gene encodes CDR1 LNHNV and CDR2 YYDKDF (reference sequence). The CDR3 runs to 14 residues. The CDR3 loop is CATSVGQGYTEAFF. The CDR3 coding sequence is TGTGCCACCAGCGTAGGACAGGGGTACACTGAAGCTTTCTTT.

This clone showed up many times. The rearrangement links TRBV4-3 to TRBJ1-3, with D uncertain. With 0 bases removed from V and 4 bases from J, the gap between germline ends came to 4 bases. Germline V gene data show CDR1 as LGHNA and CDR2 as YSLEER. The CDR3 consists of 13 residues. The CDR3 reads CASSQERGNTIYF. CDR3 in DNA: TGCGCCAGCAGCCAAGAGAGGGGAAACACCATATATTTT.

This clone has ten or more counts. The V gene is TRBV9, the J gene TRBJ2-7, with D perhaps TRBD2 (6 bases). CDR3 length: 15 residues. Trimming left V 5 bases short and J 5 bases short, with 20 bases between. Per germline, CDR1 SGDLS and CDR2 YYNGEE. DNA of the CDR3: TGTGCCAGCAGTGGGGGGACTGCGCCTGGCCACGAGCAGTACTTC. It translates to CASSGGTAPGHEQYF.

This clone was seen many times. The CDR3 region is CASSQSHSSGANVLTF. CDR3 nucleotides: TGCGCCAGCAGTCAATCCCACAGCTCTGGGGCCAACGTCCTGACTTTC. The V gene is TRBV23-1, the J gene TRBJ2-6; D gene uncertain. TRBV23-1 is annotated as an ORF whose role is uncertain. The CDR3 extends over 16 amino acids. V gave up 0 bases and J gave up 0 bases, with 6 bases separating them.

This clone was seen at least ten times. The V call is TRBV5-3, the J call TRBJ2-7; 8 bases map to TRBD1. TRBV5-3 counts as an open reading frame of uncertain function. This CDR3 has 14 amino acids. J was trimmed by 5 bases and V by 4 bases; bases with no gene match: 8. CDR3 DNA: TGTGCCAGAAGCCTCGGGACAGGCCCCCACGAGCAGTACTTC. Protein product: CARSLGTGPHEQYF.

The table lists this clone with many counts. The V gene is TRBV4-1, the J gene TRBJ2-2; TRBD1 matches at 8 bases. This CDR3 is 16 amino acids long. V trimming: 1 base; J trimming: 5 bases; junction bases outside the gene matches: 6. Germline assignment: CDR1 MGHRA and CDR2 YSYEKL. CDR3 nucleotides: TGCGCCAGCAGCCAAGGACGGGACAGGCCTACCGGGGAGCTGTTTTTT. Translation: CASSQGRDRPTGELFF.

This clone is labeled large (0.1 to 1%). J is TRBJ2-7 and V is TRBV27; the match to TRBD1 covers 7 bases. The CDR3 contains 13 residues. J lost 3 bases, V lost 5 bases, and 4 bases had no gene match. Germline-derived CDR1 and CDR2 are MNHEY and SMNVEV (reference sequence). The CDR3, as DNA: TGTGCCAGCAGTCAGACAGGGATCTACGAGCAGTACTTC. Residues: CASSQTGIYEQYF.

This clone was detected ten times or more. This chain links TRBV7-2 with TRBJ2-3; 16 bases map to TRBD2. Germline V CDR1 and CDR2: SGHTA, FQGNSA. The CDR3 loop spans 18 amino acids. V was clipped by 0 bases and J by 4 bases; unmatched bases: 4. CDR3 bases: TGTGCCAGCAGCTTAGCGGGACTAGCGGGGGGGTCCCCAGATACGCAGTATTTT. The encoded protein is CASSLAGLAGGSPDTQYF.

This clone was observed at least ten times. This chain connects TRBV18 to TRBJ2-5, with 10 bases that match TRBD2. V lost 2 bases and J lost 1; bases outside the gene matches: 7. Germline values: CDR1 KGHSH, CDR2 LQKENI. The length of the CDR3 is 17 residues. The CDR3 spells CASSPRASGSLQETQYF. The CDR3 DNA reads TGTGCCAGCTCACCAAGGGCTAGCGGGAGTCTCCAAGAGACCCAGTACTTC. The variable domain in full, completed from reference TRBV18 and TRBJ2-5, reads NAGVMQNPRHLVRRRGQEARLRCSPMKGHSHVYWYRQLPEEGLKFMVYLQKENIIDESGMPKERFSAEFPKEGPSILRIQQVVRGDSAAYFCASSPRASGSLQETQYFGPGTRLLVL.

This clone was counted many times. This chain joins TRBV5-1 and TRBJ1-5; the match to TRBD1 covers 10 bases. The germline gives CDR1 SGHRS, CDR2 YFSETQ. V gave up 3 bases and J gave up 1 base; unmatched junction bases: 4. This CDR3 is built from 16 residues. CDR3 DNA: TGCGCCAGCAGCTCTGGGACAGGGGCGAGCAATCAGCCCCAGCATTTT. The encoded protein is CASSSGTGASNQPQHF.

This clone qualifies as medium-sized. The chain couples TRBV7-9 to TRBJ1-5; no firm D call. There are 14 residues in the CDR3. V dropped 0 bases and J dropped 7 bases, with 10 bases sitting between them. Germline lookup yields CDR1 SEHNR and CDR2 FQNEAQ (reference sequence). The CDR3 sequence: CASSLAVAGQPQHF. In DNA form, the CDR3 reads TGTGCCAGCAGCTTAGCGGTGGCGGGCCAGCCCCAGCATTTT.

This clone was recorded at least ten times. The chain employs TRBV11-2 and TRBJ1-1; D gene ambiguous. With 0 bases removed from V and 1 base from J, the gap between germline ends came to 3 bases. In germline, CDR1 is SGHAT, CDR2 FQNNGV. The CDR3 covers 13 residues. Here the CDR3 reads CASSLDRNTEAFF. CDR3 sequence (DNA): TGTGCCAGCAGCTTAGATCGGAACACTGAAGCTTTCTTT.

This clone was observed at least ten times. CDR3 loop: CASSASGDRGSTDTQYF. CDR3 sequence (DNA): TGCGCCAGCAGTGCCTCGGGGGACAGGGGAAGCACAGATACGCAGTATTTT. This chain uses TRBV10-1 with TRBJ2-3, with TRBD1 matching 10 bases. This CDR3 is 17 amino acids long. CDR1 WNHNN and CDR2 SYGVQD come from the germline V gene (reference sequence). V was pared by 4 bases and J by 0 bases, with 7 bases of the junction left unmatched.

This clone was counted ten times or more. The V and J genes are TRBV30 and TRBJ1-1; D call uncertain. There are 12 residues in the CDR3. V was trimmed by 3 bases and J by 2 bases, leaving 7 bases between them. Per germline, CDR1 GTSNPN and CDR2 SVGIG (reference sequence). This CDR3 is CAWSQLNTEAFF. Here the CDR3 DNA reads TGTGCCTGGAGCCAACTCAACACTGAAGCTTTCTTT.

The table lists this clone with many counts. V and J are TRBV19 and TRBJ2-7, with 9 positions matching TRBD2. The CDR3 spans 14 residues. V dropped 6 bases and J dropped 6; count of bases not matched to a gene: 9. CDR1 LNHDA and CDR2 SQIVND come from the germline V gene (reference sequence). The CDR3 sequence: CASSSSGAISEQYF. The CDR3 DNA follows: TGTGCCAGTAGCTCTAGCGGGGCAATCAGCGAGCAGTACTTC.

This clone was picked up many times. The V gene is TRBV9, the J gene TRBJ2-1; 15 nucleotides match TRBD2. Trimming removed 4 bases from V and 12 bases from J; junction bases left unmatched: 14. This CDR3 is built from 17 residues. Germline lookup yields CDR1 SGDLS and CDR2 YYNGEE. The CDR3 here is CASSRGLAGGASHSQFF. The CDR3 DNA follows: TGTGCCAGCAGCCGAGGACTAGCGGGAGGGGCGTCCCACTCGCAGTTCTTC. Using reference TRBV9 and TRBJ2-1 for the parts outside the CDR3, the full variable domain is DSGVTQTPKHLITATGQRVTLRCSPRSGDLSVYWYQQSLDQGLQFLIQYYNGEERAKGNILERFSAQQFPDLHSELNLSSLELGDSALYFCASSRGLAGGASHSQFFGPGTRLTVL.

This clone is labeled as medium-sized. The chain employs TRBV27 and TRBJ2-1; D perhaps matches TRBD1 (6 bases). Germline assignment: CDR1 MNHEY and CDR2 SMNVEV (reference sequence). CDR3 length equals 15 residues. Trimming took off 3 bases at V and 6 bases at J, with 15 bases between the two ends. CDR3 residues: CASSFTGSLSNEQFF. The CDR3 DNA sequence: TGTGCCAGCAGTTTCACAGGGTCCTTGTCCAATGAGCAGTTCTTC.

This clone was seen repeatedly, ten times or more. V usage is TRBV19 and J usage is TRBJ1-2; perhaps TRBD1 as D (6 bases). Germline V CDR1 and CDR2: LNHDA, SQIVND (reference sequence). CDR3 length equals 15 residues. V was shortened by 4 bases and J by 4 bases, with 16 bases between the two germline ends. CDR3 sequence: CASSTIQGSSYGYTF. In DNA, the CDR3 is TGTGCCAGTAGTACGATTCAGGGGAGCAGCTATGGCTACACCTTC. Variable domain in full (rest from reference TRBV19 and TRBJ1-2): DGGITQSPKYLFRKEGQNVTLSCEQNLNHDAMYWYRQDPGQGLRLIYYSQIVNDFQKGDIAEGYSVSREKKESFPLTVTSAQKNPTAFYLCASSTIQGSSYGYTFGSGTRLTVV.

This clone was seen ten or more times. The chain links TRBV7-2 to TRBJ1-5; TRBD1 matches at 8 bases. Germline V gene lookup returns CDR1 SGHTA and CDR2 FQGNSA. V was pared by 5 bases and J by 2 bases, with 5 bases of the junction left unmatched. CDR3 length: 15 residues. The CDR3 coding sequence is TGTGCCAGCAGCAGCCAGGGGGCCGGCAATCAGCCCCAGCATTTT. This sequence encodes CASSSQGAGNQPQHF.